The sample holds one count of the clone carrying this T cell receptor beta chain. The antigen is undetermined. The sample originates from a study of cytomegalovirus exposure and HLA in healthy donors. Germline CDR1 is SGHDT and CDR2 is YYEEEE. The CDR3 has 14 amino acids. Trimming removed 6 bases from V and 2 bases from J, with 15 bases in between. 60 Vbeta and 13 Jbeta primers were used in PCR. Assay: immunoSEQ multiplex PCR; the TCRdb copy retains only in-frame clones and omits some. The profile shows 100,000 or so clones, around three quarters of them singletons. Study findings and constraints: The study labeled roughly 160 TCR beta chains cytomegalovirus-associated. Across donors, most TCRs were seen rarely, yet some public ones were widespread.

Everyone who donated was a healthy bone marrow donor. The source is a middle-aged man in good health and CMV-seropositive. The chain uses TRBV5-6 and TRBJ2-7; D unresolved. Sequencing was performed on PBMCs. CDR3: CASTTFSGTYEQYF. The CDR3 nucleotides read TGTGCCAGCACCACCTTTTCCGGTACCTACGAGCAGTACTTC.